The present TCR beta chain was sequenced within a study of T cells after yellow fever vaccination. Overall study context: Those fractions that held only low numbers of cells were prepared using the SMART-Seq v4 Ultra Low Input RNA kit.

A single record per CDR3 protein comes from TCRdb applying MiXCR to the 5' RACE reads. The table has 150,000 to 200,000 distinct CDR3 sequences, around 9.3% seen once; the top ten hold approximately 39%. This CDR3 has 16 amino acids. V shed 0 bases and J 3 bases; nucleotides not matched to a gene: 2. Germline V gene data show CDR1 as MNHEY and CDR2 as SVGEGT. This clonotype was seen ten or more times. The chain has TRBV6-2 or TRBV6-3 and TRBJ2-1; TRBD2 matches 10 bases. This receptor was identified in a man aged 18 to 35 who received the YFV17D yellow fever vaccine. The sequencing used CD8+ T cells sorted from PBMCs, collected 45 days after the yellow fever booster vaccination. CDR3 protein: CASSYSASGGYNEQFF. CDR3 coding DNA: TGTGCCAGCAGTTACTCGGCTAGCGGGGGCTACAATGAGCAGTTCTTC.